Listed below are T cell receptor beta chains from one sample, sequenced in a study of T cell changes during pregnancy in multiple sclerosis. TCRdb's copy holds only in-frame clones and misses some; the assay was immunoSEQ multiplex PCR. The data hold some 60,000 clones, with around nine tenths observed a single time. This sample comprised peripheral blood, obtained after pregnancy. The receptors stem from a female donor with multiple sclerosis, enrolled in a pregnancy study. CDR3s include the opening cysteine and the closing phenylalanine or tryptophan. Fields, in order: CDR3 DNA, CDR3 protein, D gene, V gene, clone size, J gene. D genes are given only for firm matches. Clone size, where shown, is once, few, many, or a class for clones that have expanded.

TGTGCCATCAGTCGGGACGGGACAGGGACCTACGAGCAGTACTTC	CAISRDGTGTYEQYF	TRBD1	TRBV10-3	NA	TRBJ2-7
TGCGCCAGCAGCCGGGGGGATCAGAACACCGGGGAGCTGTTTTTT	CASSRGDQNTGELFF	NA	TRBV4-3	once	TRBJ2-2
TGTGCCAGCAGCTTAGCGAGTGGAGCGGGGGGCCGCTACAATGAGCAGTTCTTC	CASSLASGAGGRYNEQFF	TRBD2	TRBV7-2	few	TRBJ2-1
TGCGCCAGCAGCTTGGACCTGACAGGGGGTTCACCCCTCCACTTT	CASSLDLTGGSPLHF	TRBD1	TRBV5-1	once	TRBJ1-6
TGCAGCGTTGGCCTAGCGGGGTTACCTTACGAGCAGTACTTC	CSVGLAGLPYEQYF	TRBD2	TRBV29-1	NA	TRBJ2-7
TGCGCCAGCAGCTTAGCGGGGGCCTCCTACGAGCAGTACTTC	CASSLAGASYEQYF	TRBD2	TRBV5-1	once	TRBJ2-7
TGTGCCAGCAGTCCTCGGACAGGGTGGTACGAGCAGTACTTC	CASSPRTGWYEQYF	TRBD1	TRBV6-5	NA	TRBJ2-7
TGTGCCAGCAGTTTAAGTCGGGGGGGCGCGGATGGCTACACCTTC	CASSLSRGGADGYTF	NA	TRBV27	NA	TRBJ1-2
TGCAGCGTTAGGAGGGGATGGGGTATGAACACTGAAGCTTTCTTT	CSVRRGWGMNTEAFF	NA	TRBV29-1	NA	TRBJ1-1
TGTGCCAGCAGCTTAGATGGTAGCGGGGTTCGGGAGACCCAGTACTTC	CASSLDGSGVRETQYF	TRBD2	TRBV7-9	NA	TRBJ2-5
TGTGCCAGCAGCTTAGAGATCATGGCGGGGGGCCTGGGCTACACCTTC	CASSLEIMAGGLGYTF	NA	TRBV7-8	NA	TRBJ1-2
TGCGCCAGCAGCCAAGTCTTGCGGGGGCCATCCTACGAGCAGTACTTC	CASSQVLRGPSYEQYF	NA	TRBV4-1	once	TRBJ2-7
TGTGCCAGTAGTATAGTACAGGCCCCTCTAGCTTTCTTT	CASSIVQAPLAFF	NA	TRBV19	NA	TRBJ1-1
TGTGCCAGCGGACCACAGGGCTACACTGAAGCTTTCTTT	CASGPQGYTEAFF	NA	TRBV2	NA	TRBJ1-1
TGCAGCGTTGCCAAAGGTCTGACAGTCTCTAACTATGGCTACACCTTC	CSVAKGLTVSNYGYTF	NA	TRBV29-1	NA	TRBJ1-2
TGTGCCAGCAGCTCGGGGCGGGGGCGTTACAATGAGCAGTTCTTC	CASSSGRGRYNEQFF	NA	TRBV7-2	NA	TRBJ2-1
TGTGCCAGCATTCGGGGCCGACGTGGAGGGGCCCCCGGGGAGCTGTTTTTT	CASIRGRRGGAPGELFF	NA	TRBV2	NA	TRBJ2-2